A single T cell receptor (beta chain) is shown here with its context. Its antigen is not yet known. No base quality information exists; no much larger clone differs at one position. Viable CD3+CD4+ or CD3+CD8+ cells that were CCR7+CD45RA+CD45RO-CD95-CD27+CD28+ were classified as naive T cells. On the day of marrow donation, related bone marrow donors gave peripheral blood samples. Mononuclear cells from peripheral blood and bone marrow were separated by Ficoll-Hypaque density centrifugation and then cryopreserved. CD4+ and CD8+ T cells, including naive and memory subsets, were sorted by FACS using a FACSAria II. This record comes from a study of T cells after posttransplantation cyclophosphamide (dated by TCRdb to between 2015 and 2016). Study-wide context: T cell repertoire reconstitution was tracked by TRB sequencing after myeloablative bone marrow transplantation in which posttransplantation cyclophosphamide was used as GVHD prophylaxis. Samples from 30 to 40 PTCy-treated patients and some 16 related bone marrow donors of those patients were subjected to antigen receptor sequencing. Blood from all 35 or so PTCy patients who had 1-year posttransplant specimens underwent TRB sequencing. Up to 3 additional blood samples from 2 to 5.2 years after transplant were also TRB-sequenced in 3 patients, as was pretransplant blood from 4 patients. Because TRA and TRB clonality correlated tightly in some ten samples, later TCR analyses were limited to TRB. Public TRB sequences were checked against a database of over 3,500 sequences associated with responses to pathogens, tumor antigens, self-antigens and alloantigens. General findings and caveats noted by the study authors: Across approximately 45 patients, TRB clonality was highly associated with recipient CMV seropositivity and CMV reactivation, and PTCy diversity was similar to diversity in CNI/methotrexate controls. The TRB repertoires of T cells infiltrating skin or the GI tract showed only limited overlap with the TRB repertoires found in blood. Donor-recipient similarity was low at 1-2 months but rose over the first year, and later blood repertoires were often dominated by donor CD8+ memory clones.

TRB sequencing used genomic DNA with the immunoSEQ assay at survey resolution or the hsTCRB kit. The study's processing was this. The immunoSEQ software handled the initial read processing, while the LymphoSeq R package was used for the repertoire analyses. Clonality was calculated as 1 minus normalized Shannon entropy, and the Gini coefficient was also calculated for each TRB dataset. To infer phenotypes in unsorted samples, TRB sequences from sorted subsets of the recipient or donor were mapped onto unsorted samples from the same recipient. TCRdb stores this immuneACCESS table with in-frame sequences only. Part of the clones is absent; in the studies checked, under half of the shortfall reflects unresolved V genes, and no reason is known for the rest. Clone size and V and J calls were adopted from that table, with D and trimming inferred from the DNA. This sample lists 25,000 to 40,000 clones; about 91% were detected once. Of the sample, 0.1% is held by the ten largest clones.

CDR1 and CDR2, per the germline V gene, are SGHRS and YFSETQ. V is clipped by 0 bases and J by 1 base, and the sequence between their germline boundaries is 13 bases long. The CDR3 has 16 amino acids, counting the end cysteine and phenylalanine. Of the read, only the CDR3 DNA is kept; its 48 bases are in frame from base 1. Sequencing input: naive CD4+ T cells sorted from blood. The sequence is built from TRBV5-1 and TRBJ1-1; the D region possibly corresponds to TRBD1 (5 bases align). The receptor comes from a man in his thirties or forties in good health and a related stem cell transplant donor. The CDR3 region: CASSLEGGRANTEAFF. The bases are TGCGCCAGCAGCTTGGAAGGCGGCAGGGCGAACACTGAAGCTTTCTTT.